This TCR beta chain stems from a study of beta chain features in type 1 diabetes. Regarding the study as a whole: Whether TCRB rearrangement is influenced by HLA type went unresolved here. For cells with high TCR expression, cDNA sequencing could yield over-representation. The study found moderately but significantly shorter TCRB CDR3s in all four CD4+ subsets of Type 1 diabetes patients.

On this clone itself: Its antigen remains unknown.

Sequenced material consisted of expressed TCRB transcripts (all of the isolated RNA was reverse transcribed). TCRdb's table, derived via immunoSEQ multiplex PCR, lists solely in-frame clones and lacks some. The top ten hold 0.02% to 0.025% of the sample, which has 860,000 or so clones, roughly a sixth seen once. Germline V lookup: CDR1 LGHNA, CDR2 YSLEER. CDR3 length: 16 amino acids. V lost 0 bases to trimming and J lost 5 bases; unmatched junction nucleotides: 6. The TCR originated in a woman aged 18-30 years in good health. This chain connects TRBV4-3 to TRBJ2-5, with 10 bases aligning to TRBD2. Sequenced sample: naive CD4+ T cells from blood. CDR3 coding DNA: TGCGCCAGCAGCCAAGAACCTAGCGGGAGTGGGGAGACCCAGTACTTC. The encoded protein is CASSQEPSGSGETQYF.